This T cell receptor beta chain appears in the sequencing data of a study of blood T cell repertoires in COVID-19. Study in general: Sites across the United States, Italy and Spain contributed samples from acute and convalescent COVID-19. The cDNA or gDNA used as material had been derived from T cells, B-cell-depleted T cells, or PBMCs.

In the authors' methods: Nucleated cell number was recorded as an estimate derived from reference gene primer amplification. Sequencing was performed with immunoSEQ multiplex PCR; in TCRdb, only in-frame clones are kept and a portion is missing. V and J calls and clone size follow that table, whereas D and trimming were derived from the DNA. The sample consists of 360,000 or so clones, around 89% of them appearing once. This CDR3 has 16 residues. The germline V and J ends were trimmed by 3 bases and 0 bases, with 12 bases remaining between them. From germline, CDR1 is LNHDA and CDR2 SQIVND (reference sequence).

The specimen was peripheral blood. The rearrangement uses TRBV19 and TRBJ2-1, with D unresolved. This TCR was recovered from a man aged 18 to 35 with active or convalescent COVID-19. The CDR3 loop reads CASSILGGSSYNEQFF. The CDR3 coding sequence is TGTGCCAGTAGTATTCTAGGCGGCAGCTCCTACAATGAGCAGTTCTTC.